This T cell receptor (beta chain) stems from a study of Ad26.COV2.S vaccination and SARS-CoV-2 variants (dated by TCRdb to the early 2020s). Background for the entire study: Donors in the vaccine arm were drawn from COV1001, a multicentre, randomized, double-blind, placebo-controlled phase I-IIa trial testing Ad26.COV2.S in healthy adults. Ad26.COV2.S was given intramuscularly at 5x10^10 or 1x10^11 viral particles, as a single shot or as two shots 56 days apart. TCRbeta repertoire sequencing served as the tool for gauging how specific and how broad the SARS-CoV-2-reactive T cell receptors were following Ad26.COV2.S vaccination. A total of around 32 samples were included in the TCR-sequenced set, comprising roughly 19 Ad26.COV2.S vaccine recipients, 5 placebo recipients and 8 SARS-CoV-2 convalescent individuals. Participants in the trial were split at random into five groups of five each, receiving low-dose or high-dose Ad26.COV2.S once or twice, or else placebo on both occasions. Investigators did not know the trial group allocation while performing experiments and assessing outcomes. General findings and caveats noted by the study authors: Substantial breadth of spike-specific CD8+ and CD4+ T cell responses was reported after vaccination. Higher spike-specific TCR breadth was observed in Ad26.COV2.S recipients than in placebo recipients (P = 0.0014). The authors noted that total T cell responses may have been underestimated by the TCR breadth and depth analyses. Vaccine and placebo recipients had similar non-spike TCR breadth, a finding consistent with the vaccine containing only spike. The study lacked the statistical power to compare responses across vaccine doses or regimens.

In the paper's terms, the treatment or condition label means: roughly 20 received Ad26.COV2.S at low or high dose, single or two shots; roughly 5 received placebo; per-sample allocation not given. For vaccine and placebo recipients, the sequenced repertoires came from samples collected on day 63 after the first injection. In Cohort 1b, 25 adults aged 18-55 years were enrolled at a single site in Boston, USA, between 29 July and 7 August 2020. Ad26.COV2.S consisted of a replication-incompetent adenovirus type 26 vector by which a prefusion-stabilized SARS-CoV-2 spike protein from the original Wuhan strain was expressed. There are 17 amino acids in the CDR3, from cysteine to phenylalanine inclusive. Left in the record is the CDR3 DNA by itself, 51 bases read in frame from the first base. CDR1 SGHDN and CDR2 FVKESK are derived from the germline V gene. Trimming leaves V shorter by 4 bases and J shorter by 4 bases, with the junction holding 10 bases beyond the gene matches.

The immunoSEQ Assay was used to sequence TCRbeta CDR3 regions. After extraction, genomic DNA underwent amplification by bias-controlled multiplex PCR, followed by high-throughput sequencing. The paper's data handling went like this. Collapsing and filtering of sequences were performed to quantify the absolute abundance of each unique TCRbeta CDR3 region. Usable DNA was measured by amplifying reference genes present in all nucleated cells, and TCRbeta template counts were normalized to that usable DNA to estimate T cell fraction. Repertoire TCRs were annotated as SARS-CoV-2-specific when V gene, CDR3 amino acid sequence and J gene were exactly matched to a known reactive TCR set. The reference SARS-CoV-2 TCR set came from MIRA and was filtered for enrichment in COVID-19-positive ImmuneCODE repertoires, removing public or cross-reactive TCRs. Based on the MIRA antigens, annotated TCRs were further analysed at the level of specific ORF or position within ORF. Breadth was defined as the number of annotated unique rearrangements divided by the total number of unique productive rearrangements, and depth was defined as the summed frequency of the annotated unique rearrangements. Group comparisons of TCR breadth used two-sided Wilcoxon rank-sum tests. The clones in this table, taken by TCRdb from immuneACCESS, are in-frame only. Not every clone is retained; where verified, under half of the shortfall comes from an unresolved V gene, and the cause of the rest is unknown. From that table come the V and J calls and clone size; the DNA was used to work out D and trimming. In this sample the table shows hundreds of thousands of clones, approximately 92% of which occur a single time. Approximately 2.5% of the sample rests with the top ten.

About this clone: Its specific antigen is unknown. One base away there is no much larger clone; base qualities are not given.

The input for sequencing was peripheral blood, taken in a trial of Ad26.COV2.S vaccine versus placebo. This TCR came from a person aged 18-60 years who received the Ad26.COV2.S COVID-19 vaccine or a placebo. The V gene is TRBV14 and the J gene is TRBJ2-3, with 11 junctional bases fitting TRBD2. CDR3 sequence: CASSPTRLAGFADTQYF. The nucleotides read TGTGCCAGCAGCCCCACTAGACTAGCGGGATTTGCAGATACGCAGTATTTT. Extended through the reference TRBV14 and TRBJ2-3 proteins, this CDR3 yields the full variable domain: EAGVTQFPSHSVIEKGQTVTLRCDPISGHDNLYWYRRVMGKEIKFLLHFVKESKQDESGMPNNRFLAERTGGTYSTLKVQPAELEDSGVYFCASSPTRLAGFADTQYFGPGTRLTVL.